The sequence of this TCR beta chain was determined in a study of blood T cells in healthy people across ages (dated by TCRdb to 2013 to 2016). In the study overall: In model experiments, roughly one uniquely barcoded TCR beta cDNA molecule per two T cells was captured by template switching. Age-related changes in TCR beta repertoire diversity were measured in the study by deep sequencing normalized with unique cDNA molecular identifiers. Four age groups were formed from the donors: young (average roughly 15 years), middle-aged (around 37), aged (approximately 60) and long-lived (around 82). To avoid experimental bias, donors of different ages were spread randomly across the sequencing lanes. For two donors (one aged 18 to 30 and one aged 80 or older), the study analyzed two additional independent replicas of 1 million unique cDNA reads from the same blood draw. Study-wide findings and limitations: Total diversity estimates from one million sequenced T cells were considered lower bounds and underestimates. Conclusive comparison of naive and antigen-experienced compartments was prevented by the profiling of bulk unsorted PBMCs. Observed TCR beta diversity per million T cells fell roughly linearly with age, and a significant reduction was already apparent by age around 36. Observed TCR beta diversity correlated strongly with the percentage of naive T cells measured by flow cytometry. The long-lived group showed more naive CD4+ T cells, fewer expanded clones and increased TCR diversity than the aged group, suggesting age selection. Because donor CMV infection status was unknown, age-related changes in expanded clonotypes were potentially confounded.

The library relied on 5' RACE. Sequencing instrument: Illumina HiSeq 2500. A second PCR of about 7 to 12 cycles was run with a J-beta primer mix and a sample-barcoded 5' primer. A unique molecular identifier was introduced onto each TCR beta cDNA molecule by a template-switch 5' adaptor carrying 12 random nucleotides. At least 3 million CDR3-containing paired-end reads were obtained from each sample. The Mint cDNA synthesis kit, primed by a TRBC-specific oligonucleotide, was used to synthesize first-strand cDNA from all RNA. Following uracil-DNA glycosylase treatment, all cDNA underwent a first 18-cycle PCR with the universal primers M1SS and BC2_uni_R. The original methods were these. For normalization, 1 million high-quality reads were randomly selected from each sample, with every read carrying a distinct molecular identifier. Reads with shared molecular identifiers were discarded instead of being binned into consensus sequences. MiTCR, with a Q25 quality threshold and the strictest error-elimination algorithm, was used for CDR3 identification, clonotype clustering and error correction. A nonparametric unseen species model with Euler transformation was used to estimate a lower bound on total TCR beta diversity. Using fastp at Q25 and MiXCR, TCRdb reprocessed the public reads and kept productive beta chains. Here each entry gathers all rows of one CDR3 protein and keeps the most common genes and DNA. Here the V and J calls rest on TCRdb's processing, not on the authors' analysis. For this sample the table gives about 970,000 distinct CDR3 sequences, of which approximately 50% were detected only once. Roughly a fifth of the sample lies in the top ten.

Comments on this clonotype: Its antigen has not been determined. No clone much larger than this one lies a single base away; base qualities are absent.

Systemically healthy Caucasian individuals from Russia, 39 in total and aged roughly 6 to 100 years, were included as donors. Roughly 9 milliliters of peripheral blood were drawn from each donor into EDTA-treated Vacutainer tubes. Ficoll-Paque density-gradient centrifugation was used to isolate PBMCs, with at least 6 million per sample. Total RNA, at least 6 micrograms per sample, was extracted from PBMCs with Trizol reagent. Naive CD45RAhigh/CD27high T cell percentages were measured by flow cytometry on a PBMC aliquot from every donor. The TCR was taken from a woman aged 55-69 years in good health. The sequencing sample was made of blood.

The CDR3 protein: CASSFWRQTPKVYGYTF. DNA sequence: TGTGCCAGCAGCTTTTGGAGGCAGACGCCCAAAGTCTATGGCTACACCTTC. The chain employs TRBV13 and TRBJ1-2; a confident D gene designation cannot be given. V gives up 3 bases and J gives up 4 bases, and the segment between their germline ends measures 21 bases. The CDR3 spans 17 residues, from the cysteine through the phenylalanine. The CDR3 DNA has 51 bases and is translated from base 1. CDR1 and CDR2, looked up from the germline V gene (reference sequence), are PRHDT and FYEKMQ.